Listed below are T cell receptor beta chains from one sample, sequenced in a study of metastatic and nonmetastatic thyroid tumors. TCRdb re-called clones from the PCR reads using MiXCR. Counted here are around 8,400 clones, 44% occurring once; the ten biggest clones make up 30% to 40%. Sequencing was performed on tumor tissue. The source is a male donor with papillary thyroid cancer or a benign thyroid nodule (not recorded which). Some clones in this sample may be carry-over from other donors' samples. CDR3s include the opening cysteine and the closing phenylalanine or tryptophan. The D gene is left open where the match is weak. Not every row has a clone size; where given, it reads once, few, many or a size class.

TGTGCCAGCGATAAGGGGGCGAGTAGGTACGAGCAGTACTTC CASDKGASRYEQYF TRBJ2-7 TRBV5-8 TRBD1 .
TGTGCCACCAGCGGGAGGTGGACGAAACAGGGGACCGGGTCCAAAAACATTCAGTACTTC CATSGRWTKQGTGSKNIQYF TRBJ2-4 TRBV15 . many
TGCAGTGCTACCCCTAGCGGGAGGTATAATGAGCAGTTCTTC CSATPSGRYNEQFF TRBJ2-1 TRBV20-1 TRBD2 .
TGTGCCAGCAGCTTATATCCGGGCGAGCAGTACTTC CASSLYPGEQYF TRBJ2-7 TRBV7-3 . few
TGTGCCAGCAGTTACCCCGACTACGAGCAGTACTTC CASSYPDYEQYF TRBJ2-7 TRBV6-2/TRBV6-3 . .
TGCAGTGCTAGAGTTAGCGGGAGGGGATCCTACAATGAGCAGTTCTTC CSARVSGRGSYNEQFF TRBJ2-1 TRBV20-1 TRBD2 medium-sized
TGTGCCAGCAGCTTACATCCGGGCTACGAGCAGTACTTC CASSLHPGYEQYF TRBJ2-7 TRBV7-8 . medium-sized
TGCAGTGCTAGTGTCCCCGCCACCTACGAGCAGTACTTC CSASVPATYEQYF TRBJ2-7 TRBV20-1 . once
TGTGCCAGCCAGGGGGCTTATAATTCACCCCTCCACTTT CASQGAYNSPLHF TRBJ1-6 TRBV19 TRBD1 .
TGTGCCAGCAGTTTAGGGAATGAGCAGTTCTTC CASSLGNEQFF TRBJ2-1 TRBV27 . few
TGTGCCAGCAGTCTGACTAGCGGGGGCGAGCAGTACTTC CASSLTSGGEQYF TRBJ2-7 TRBV6-1 TRBD2 few
TGCAGTGCTAGAGGGGGACTCGGGGTCTACGAGCAGTACTTC CSARGGLGVYEQYF TRBJ2-7 TRBV20-1 . .
TGTGCCAGCAGTTCACGACGGGACAGAAAAACCTACGAGCAGTACTTC CASSSRRDRKTYEQYF TRBJ2-7 TRBV27 TRBD1 few
TGTGCCAGCAGTTTAAGCGGCGGTTTCTACGAGCAGTACTTC CASSLSGGFYEQYF TRBJ2-7 TRBV12-3/TRBV12-4 . few
TGTGGCAGCAGCTTAACGGGACTAGCGGGGACCGGGGAGCTGTTTTTT CGSSLTGLAGTGELFF TRBJ2-2 TRBV7-6 TRBD2 .
TGTGCCAGCCAAGACGGACAGCCAGGGGAAGCTTTCTTT CASQDGQPGEAFF TRBJ1-1 TRBV28 . few
TGTGCCAGCAGAGACTCCATCGGGAGTTACGAGCATTACTTC CASRDSIGSYEHYF TRBJ2-7 TRBV27 . .
TGCGCCAGCAGTGAGTACGGTCCACGAGTCGGGGAGCTGTTTTTT CASSEYGPRVGELFF TRBJ2-2 TRBV10-2 . medium-sized